The next 15 T cell receptor beta chains were all read from a single sample in a study of T cell responses to AZD1222 COVID-19 vaccine. Libraries were prepared by immunoSEQ multiplex PCR; TCRdb keeps only in-frame clonotypes and omits some of them. Of some 50,000 clones listed, around 86% are singletons. The source material was peripheral blood, sampled on day 0 of AZD1222 vaccination. The origin of the receptors is an adult in good health.

The chain has TRBV7-2 and TRBJ1-2; the match to TRBD1 covers 7 bases. CDR1 and CDR2 from the germline V gene are SGHTA and FQGNSA. There are 14 residues in the CDR3. Trimming cost V 5 bases and J 6 bases; bases outside gene matches: 9. In DNA, the CDR3 is TGTGCCAGCAGCGTTCGACAGGGAAAAGATGGCTACACCTTC. It specifies CASSVRQGKDGYTF.

The chain's CDR3 is CASSDHGGNQPQHF. The CDR3 DNA sequence: TGTGCCAGCAGTGATCACGGGGGCAATCAGCCCCAGCATTTT. The chain links TRBV6-1 to TRBJ1-5, with no clear D. V was shortened by 3 bases and J by 2 bases, with 8 bases between the two germline ends. This CDR3 comprises 14 residues. Germline V lookup: CDR1 MNHNS, CDR2 SASEGT.

The V call is TRBV9, the J call TRBJ2-3, with 10 bases fitting TRBD1. The CDR3 loop spans 16 amino acids. CDR1 is SGDLS and CDR2 is YYNGEE in the germline V gene. V lost 4 bases and J lost 5; bases outside the gene matches: 10. CDR3 coding DNA: TGTGCCAGCAGCCTCGGTGACAGGGGGCGGATAGATACGCAGTATTTT. Translation gives CASSLGDRGRIDTQYF. The full variable domain, its missing parts supplied by reference TRBV9 and TRBJ2-3, is DSGVTQTPKHLITATGQRVTLRCSPRSGDLSVYWYQQSLDQGLQFLIQYYNGEERAKGNILERFSAQQFPDLHSELNLSSLELGDSALYFCASSLGDRGRIDTQYFGPGTRLTVL.

This chain links TRBV9 with TRBJ2-1, with 9 bases matching TRBD1. The CDR3 spans 16 residues. The J segment lost 1 base and the V segment lost 4 bases, leaving 6 bases of the junction unmatched. The germline gives CDR1 SGDLS, CDR2 YYNGEE. The CDR3 is CASSPPGTGSYNEQFF. The CDR3 nucleotides are TGTGCCAGCAGCCCTCCCGGGACAGGGTCCTACAATGAGCAGTTCTTC.

The chain is built from TRBV5-1 and TRBJ2-7; tentative D call: TRBD1 (8 bases). In germline, CDR1 is SGHRS, CDR2 YFSETQ. Trimming left V 4 bases short and J 7 bases short, with 21 bases between. CDR3 size: 15 residues. CDR3 DNA sequence: TGCGCCAGCAGCACAGGACAGGGAGGGTTTGGAGAGCAGTACTTC. Protein sequence: CASSTGQGGFGEQYF.

V usage is TRBV9 and J usage is TRBJ1-1, with D uncertain. Trimming took off 0 bases at V and 0 bases at J, with 9 bases between the two ends. The CDR3 is made up of 15 amino acids. Per the germline V gene, CDR1 is SGDLS and CDR2 is YYNGEE. The CDR3 spells CASSVEGSLNTEAFF. The CDR3 bases are TGTGCCAGCAGCGTAGAGGGCAGTTTGAACACTGAAGCTTTCTTT. The full variable domain, rest sourced from reference TRBV9 and TRBJ1-1, is DSGVTQTPKHLITATGQRVTLRCSPRSGDLSVYWYQQSLDQGLQFLIQYYNGEERAKGNILERFSAQQFPDLHSELNLSSLELGDSALYFCASSVEGSLNTEAFFGQGTRLTVV.

CDR3 residues: CASSQGQKNSNQPQHF. CDR3 DNA: TGTGCCAGCAGCCAAGGGCAGAAGAATAGCAATCAGCCCCAGCATTTT. The chain joins TRBV3-1 (or the pseudogene TRBV3-2) to TRBJ1-5; D is ambiguous. The V gene's germline CDR1 is LGHDT and CDR2 YNNKEL (reference sequence). V lost 1 base, J lost 0 bases, and 10 bases lay in between. The CDR3 runs 16 residues.

In nucleotides, the CDR3 is TGTGCCAGCAGCTTAGATCTCGCGGGGGCGGGAGGAAAACTGTTTTTT. It specifies CASSLDLAGAGGKLFF. The chain recombines TRBV7-8 with TRBJ1-4; D is perhaps TRBD1 (6 bases). CDR3 length: 16 residues. Germline CDR1 reads SGHVS; CDR2 reads FQNEAQ. With 1 base removed from V and 10 bases from J, the gap between germline ends came to 19 bases.

This clone appeared a single time. V gene TRBV6-2 or TRBV6-3 combines with J gene TRBJ2-1; D is undetermined. Germline CDR1 and CDR2: MNHEY and SVGEGT. This CDR3 contains 12 residues. Trimming shortened V by 5 bases and J by 6 bases, and 8 bases separated the two germline ends. The CDR3 is CASSQSINEQFF. The CDR3 region has the DNA TGTGCCAGCAGTCAGAGTATCAATGAGCAGTTCTTC.

The chain has TRBV19 and TRBJ1-4; tentative D call: TRBD1 (6 bases). The CDR3 has 14 amino acids. Trimming stripped 7 bases from V and 7 bases from J, with 16 bases between. Germline V gives CDR1 LNHDA, CDR2 SQIVND (reference sequence). Here the CDR3 DNA reads TGTGCCAGTACGGGAGTACAGGGTTCTGAAAAACTGTTTTTT. This codes for CASTGVQGSEKLFF.

This chain links TRBV28 with TRBJ2-7, with TRBD1 matching 9 bases. The CDR3 spans 15 residues. Germline assignment: CDR1 MDHEN and CDR2 SYDVKM. Unmatched junction bases numbered 11, after V lost 5 bases and J lost 6 bases. The CDR3 DNA sequence: TGTGCCAGCAGTCAGGACAGGGGCCCGTCCGTCGAGCAGTACTTC. The encoded protein is CASSQDRGPSVEQYF.

This clone was seen repeatedly, ten times or more. The chain employs TRBV4-1 and TRBJ2-5, with 11 bases matching TRBD2. V shed 0 bases, J shed 5 bases, and the junction held 14 bases outside the gene matches. Per germline, CDR1 MGHRA and CDR2 YSYEKL. This CDR3 spans 19 amino acids. The CDR3 loop is CASSQEQVWTSGSLETQYF. CDR3 bases: TGCGCCAGCAGCCAAGAACAGGTGTGGACTAGCGGGTCCTTGGAGACCCAGTACTTC.

The chain employs TRBV6-5 and TRBJ2-5, with 10 bases matching TRBD2. The V and J ends lost 1 base and 1 base, in that order; junction bases with no gene match: 3. The CDR3 is 16 amino acids. CDR1 is MNHEY and CDR2 is SVGAGI in the germline V gene. CDR3 protein: CASSYWPSGSQETQYF. The CDR3 bases are TGTGCCAGCAGTTACTGGCCTAGCGGGAGCCAAGAGACCCAGTACTTC.

Notes on this clone: One end of the junction does not line up with germline, which may come from a read error. This sequence joins TRBV5-6 and TRBJ1-2; no reliable D call. The CDR3 totals 11 residues. CDR1 and CDR2 (germline): SGHDT, YYEEEE. CDR3 DNA: TGTGCCAGCAGCTTGTATACGGTTTTGGCCTTC. It specifies CASSLYTVLAF.

The chain joins TRBV29-1 to TRBJ1-2, with TRBD1 matching over 9 bases. Germline CDR1 is SQVTM and CDR2 is ANQGSEA. The length of the CDR3 is 13 residues. V lost 7 bases and J lost 8; bases outside the gene matches: 11. CDR3 residues: CSANRGTGSGYTF. CDR3 DNA: TGCAGCGCCAATCGAGGGACAGGGAGCGGCTACACCTTC.